This entry features one T cell receptor (beta chain) sequence. Its matching antigen is unknown. These data originate in a study of identical twins. Study-level findings and limits: Abundant cord blood beta clonotypes carried fewer insertions; memory repertoires showed none.

The CDR3 is made up of 15 amino acids. V was trimmed by 1 base and J by 2 bases, leaving 10 bases between them. Germline CDR1 LGHDT, CDR2 YNNKEL (reference sequence). TCRdb itself ran the 5' RACE reads through MiXCR, one entry per CDR3 protein. Of approximately 530,000 distinct CDR3 sequences listed, about 22% are singletons. The same data also contributed to another study, on yellow fever vaccine responses in identical twins.

Sequenced input: CD4+ T cells sorted from blood. The chain links TRBV3-1 to TRBJ2-3, with D perhaps assigned TRBD1 or TRBD2 (5 bases each). The origin of this receptor is a young woman in good health. As DNA, the CDR3 is TGTGCCAGCAGCCAAGGTACGGGGACCACAGATACGCAGTATTTT. This sequence encodes CASSQGTGTTDTQYF.